This T cell receptor (beta chain) is from a study of T cell repertoires in cytomegalovirus infection. About the study: Epitope selection comprised recently identified HLA-C-restricted CMV epitopes and well-studied HLA-B-restricted CMV epitopes. The public TCR beta signatures pointed to both CMV infection and matching HLA type.

This clonotype came up many times. Its antigen is still unknown. TCRdb reprocessed the reads via MiXCR and lists one record per CDR3 protein. Seen here are some 940,000 distinct CDR3 sequences, under 40% observed once, and the top ten hold 13%. Overall study results and limits: Frequencies of public TCR beta families were cumulated, and this identified carriers of CMV plus the relevant HLA. Dominating the ex vivo response were TCR beta clonotypes that were CMV-specific and HLA-C-restricted.

This CDR3 has 17 amino acids. Per the germline V gene, CDR1 is SGHTA and CDR2 is FQGNSA. Trimming took 1 base from V and 2 from J, leaving 15 bases between them. Here the sequenced sample was cultured CD8+ T cells from PBMCs, taken from culture after CMV antigen stimulation. V is TRBV7-2 and J is TRBJ1-3, with D unresolved. This receptor was taken from a human donor in good health (CMV status not recorded). Some clones in this sample may be carry-over from other donors' samples. CDR3 nucleotide sequence: TGTGCCAGCAGCTTAGAAGAGGTCGGAGCGACTGGAAACACCATATATTTT. Translation: CASSLEEVGATGNTIYF.